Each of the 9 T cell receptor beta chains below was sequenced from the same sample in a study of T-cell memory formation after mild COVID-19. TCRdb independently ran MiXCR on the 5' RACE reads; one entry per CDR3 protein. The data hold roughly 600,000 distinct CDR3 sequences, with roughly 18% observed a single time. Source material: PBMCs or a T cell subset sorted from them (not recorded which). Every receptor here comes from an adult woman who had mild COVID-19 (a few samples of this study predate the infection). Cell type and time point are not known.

The CDR3: CAVGTGGYEQYF. Here the CDR3 DNA reads TGTGCAGTCGGGACAGGGGGCTACGAGCAGTACTTC. V and J are TRBV19 and TRBJ2-7; 11 bases are shared with TRBD1. The CDR3 length is 12 residues. Per the germline V gene, CDR1 is LNHDA and CDR2 is SQIVND (reference sequence).

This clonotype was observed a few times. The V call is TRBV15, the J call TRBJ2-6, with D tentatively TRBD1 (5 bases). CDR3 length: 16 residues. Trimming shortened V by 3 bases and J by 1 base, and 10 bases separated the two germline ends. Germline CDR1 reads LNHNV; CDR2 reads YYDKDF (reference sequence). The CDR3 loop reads CATSSSRGSGANVLTF. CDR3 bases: TGTGCCACCAGCAGCTCAAGGGGATCTGGGGCCAACGTCCTGACTTTC.

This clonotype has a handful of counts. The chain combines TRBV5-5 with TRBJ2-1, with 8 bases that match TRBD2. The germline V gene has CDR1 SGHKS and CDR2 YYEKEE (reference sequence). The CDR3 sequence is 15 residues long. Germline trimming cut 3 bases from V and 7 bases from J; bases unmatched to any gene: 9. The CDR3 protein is CASSYAGLAENEQFF. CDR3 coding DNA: TGTGCCAGCAGCTATGCAGGACTAGCCGAGAATGAGCAGTTCTTC.

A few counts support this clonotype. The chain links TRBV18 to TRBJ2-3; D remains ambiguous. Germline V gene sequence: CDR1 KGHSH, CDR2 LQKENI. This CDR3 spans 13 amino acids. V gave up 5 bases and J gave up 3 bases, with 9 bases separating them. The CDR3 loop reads CASSTDGTDTQYF. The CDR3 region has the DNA TGTGCCAGCTCAACGGATGGGACAGATACGCAGTATTTT.

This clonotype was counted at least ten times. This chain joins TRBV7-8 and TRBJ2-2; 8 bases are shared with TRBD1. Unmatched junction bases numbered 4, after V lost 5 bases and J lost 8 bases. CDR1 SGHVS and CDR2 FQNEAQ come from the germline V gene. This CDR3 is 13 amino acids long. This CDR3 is CASSRGQAGELFF. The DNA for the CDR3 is TGTGCCAGCAGCAGGGGACAGGCTGGGGAGCTGTTTTTT.

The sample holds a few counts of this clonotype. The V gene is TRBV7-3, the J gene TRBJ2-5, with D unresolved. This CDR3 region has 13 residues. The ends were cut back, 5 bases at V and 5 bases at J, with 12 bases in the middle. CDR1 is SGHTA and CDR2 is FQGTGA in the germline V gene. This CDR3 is CASSRGEAETQYF. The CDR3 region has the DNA TGTGCCAGCAGCCGTGGCGAGGCTGAGACCCAGTACTTC.

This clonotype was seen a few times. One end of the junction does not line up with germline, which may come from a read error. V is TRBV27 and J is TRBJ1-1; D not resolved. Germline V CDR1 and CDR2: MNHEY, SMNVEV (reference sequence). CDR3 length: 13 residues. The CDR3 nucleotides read TGTGCCACCAGTTGGTTCCCGGGCACTGAAGCTTTCTTT. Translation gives CATSWFPGTEAFF.

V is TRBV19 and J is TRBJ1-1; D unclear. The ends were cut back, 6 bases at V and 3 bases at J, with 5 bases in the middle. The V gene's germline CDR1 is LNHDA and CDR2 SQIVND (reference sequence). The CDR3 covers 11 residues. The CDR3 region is CASRGYTEAFF. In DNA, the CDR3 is TGTGCCAGTAGGGGGTACACTGAAGCTTTCTTT.

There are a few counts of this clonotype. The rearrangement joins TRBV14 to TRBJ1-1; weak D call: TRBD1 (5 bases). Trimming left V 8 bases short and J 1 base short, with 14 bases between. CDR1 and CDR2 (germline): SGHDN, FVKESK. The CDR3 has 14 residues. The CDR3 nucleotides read TGTGCCAGCCGGCGAACTGACAGGAACACTGAAGCTTTCTTT. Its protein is CASRRTDRNTEAFF. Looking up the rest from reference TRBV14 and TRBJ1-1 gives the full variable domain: EAGVTQFPSHSVIEKGQTVTLRCDPISGHDNLYWYRRVMGKEIKFLLHFVKESKQDESGMPNNRFLAERTGGTYSTLKVQPAELEDSGVYFCASRRTDRNTEAFFGQGTRLTVV.